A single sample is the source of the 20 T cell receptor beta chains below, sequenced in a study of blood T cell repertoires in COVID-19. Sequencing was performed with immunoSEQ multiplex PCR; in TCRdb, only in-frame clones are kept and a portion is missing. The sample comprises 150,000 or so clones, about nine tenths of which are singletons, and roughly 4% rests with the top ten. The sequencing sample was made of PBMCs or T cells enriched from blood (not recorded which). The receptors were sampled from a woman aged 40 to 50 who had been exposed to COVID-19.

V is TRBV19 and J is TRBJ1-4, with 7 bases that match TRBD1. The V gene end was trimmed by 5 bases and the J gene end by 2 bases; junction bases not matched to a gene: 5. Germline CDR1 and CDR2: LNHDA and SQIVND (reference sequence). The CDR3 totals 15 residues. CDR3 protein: CASSVEQGTNEKLFF. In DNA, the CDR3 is TGTGCCAGTAGTGTTGAACAGGGGACTAATGAAAAACTGTTTTTT.

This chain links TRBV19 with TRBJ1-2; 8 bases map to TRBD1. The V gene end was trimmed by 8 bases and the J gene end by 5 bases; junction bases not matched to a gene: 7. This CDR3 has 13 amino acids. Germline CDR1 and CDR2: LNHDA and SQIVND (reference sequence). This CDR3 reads CASDPTGGYGYTF. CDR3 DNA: TGTGCCAGTGACCCCACAGGGGGTTATGGCTACACCTTC.

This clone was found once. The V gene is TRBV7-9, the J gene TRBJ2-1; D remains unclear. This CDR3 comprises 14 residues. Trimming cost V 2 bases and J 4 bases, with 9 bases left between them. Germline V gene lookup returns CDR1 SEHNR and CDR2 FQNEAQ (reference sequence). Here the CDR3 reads CASSLTMMYNEQFF. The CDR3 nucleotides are TGTGCCAGCAGCTTAACTATGATGTACAATGAGCAGTTCTTC. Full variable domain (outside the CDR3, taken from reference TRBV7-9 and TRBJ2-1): DTGVSQNPRHKITKRGQNVTFRCDPISEHNRLYWYRQTLGQGPEFLTYFQNEAQLEKSRLLSDRFSAERPKGSFSTLEIQRTEQGDSAMYLCASSLTMMYNEQFFGPGTRLTVL.

Here the CDR3 DNA reads TGTGCCAGCAGCTTGTCAAGTAGGGGGAATTCACCCCTCCACTTT. Translated, it gives CASSLSSRGNSPLHF. V gene TRBV5-6 combines with J gene TRBJ1-6; perhaps TRBD1 as D (6 bases). Trimming removed 1 base from V and 7 bases from J, with 12 bases in between. The CDR3 runs to 15 residues. Germline V gene data show CDR1 as SGHDT and CDR2 as YYEEEE. The whole variable domain, remainder taken from reference TRBV5-6 and TRBJ1-6, is DAGVTQSPTHLIKTRGQQVTLRCSPKSGHDTVSWYQQALGQGPQFIFQYYEEEERQRGNFPDRFSGHQFPNYSSELNVNALLLGDSALYLCASSLSSRGNSPLHFGNGTRLTVT.

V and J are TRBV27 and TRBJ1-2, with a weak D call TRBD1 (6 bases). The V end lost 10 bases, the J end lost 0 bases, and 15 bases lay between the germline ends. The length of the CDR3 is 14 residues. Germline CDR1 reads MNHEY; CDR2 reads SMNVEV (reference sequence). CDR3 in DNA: TGTGCCACACAGGGTCTTTTAGCTAACTATGGCTACACCTTC. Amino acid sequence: CATQGLLANYGYTF.

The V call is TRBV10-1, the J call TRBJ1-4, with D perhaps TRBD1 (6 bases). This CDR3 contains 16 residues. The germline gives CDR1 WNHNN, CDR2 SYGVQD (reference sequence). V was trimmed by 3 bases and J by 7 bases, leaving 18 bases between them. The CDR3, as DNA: TGCGCCAGCAGTGACAAACAGGGCCTCGGAAGTGAAAAACTGTTTTTT. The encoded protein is CASSDKQGLGSEKLFF.

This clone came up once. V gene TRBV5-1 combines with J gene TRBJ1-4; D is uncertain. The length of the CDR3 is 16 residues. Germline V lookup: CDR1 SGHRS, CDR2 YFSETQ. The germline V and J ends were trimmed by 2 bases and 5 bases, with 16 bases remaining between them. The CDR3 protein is CASSFGQVSLNEKLFF. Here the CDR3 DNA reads TGCGCCAGCAGCTTTGGCCAGGTTTCTCTAAATGAAAAACTGTTTTTT.

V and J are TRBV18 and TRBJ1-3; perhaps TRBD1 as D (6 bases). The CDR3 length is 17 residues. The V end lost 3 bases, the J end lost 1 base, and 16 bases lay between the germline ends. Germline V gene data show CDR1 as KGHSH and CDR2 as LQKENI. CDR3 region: CASSPRGRGASGNTIYF. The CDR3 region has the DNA TGTGCCAGCTCACCGAGGGGACGGGGGGCGTCTGGAAACACCATATATTTT.

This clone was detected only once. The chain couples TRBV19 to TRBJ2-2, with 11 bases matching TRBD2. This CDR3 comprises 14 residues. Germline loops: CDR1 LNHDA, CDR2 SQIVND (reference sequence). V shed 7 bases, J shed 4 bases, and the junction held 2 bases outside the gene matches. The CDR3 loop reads CASMGLAVTGELFF. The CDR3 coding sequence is TGTGCCAGTATGGGACTAGCGGTCACCGGGGAGCTGTTTTTT.

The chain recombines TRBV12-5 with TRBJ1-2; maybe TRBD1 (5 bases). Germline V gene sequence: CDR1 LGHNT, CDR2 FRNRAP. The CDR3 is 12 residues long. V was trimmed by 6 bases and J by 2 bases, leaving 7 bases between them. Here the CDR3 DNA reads TGTGCTAGTGGGGGGCTCAACTATGGCTACACCTTC. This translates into CASGGLNYGYTF.

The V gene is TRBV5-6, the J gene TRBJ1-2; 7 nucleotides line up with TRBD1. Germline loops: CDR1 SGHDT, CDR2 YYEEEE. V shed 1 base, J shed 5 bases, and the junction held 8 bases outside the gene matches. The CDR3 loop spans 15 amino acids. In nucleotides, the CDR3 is TGTGCCAGCAGCTTGAATGACAGGGCAGGGTATGGCTACACCTTC. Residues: CASSLNDRAGYGYTF.

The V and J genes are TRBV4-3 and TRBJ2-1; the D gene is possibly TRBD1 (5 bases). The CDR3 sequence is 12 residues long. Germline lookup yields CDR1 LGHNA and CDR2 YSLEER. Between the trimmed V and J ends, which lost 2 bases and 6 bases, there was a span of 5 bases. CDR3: CASSQQGNEQFF. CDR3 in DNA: TGCGCCAGCAGCCAACAGGGCAATGAGCAGTTCTTC.

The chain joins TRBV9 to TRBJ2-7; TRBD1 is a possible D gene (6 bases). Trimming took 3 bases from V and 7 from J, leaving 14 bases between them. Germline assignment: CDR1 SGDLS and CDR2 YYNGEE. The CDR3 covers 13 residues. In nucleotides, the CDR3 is TGTGCCAGCAGCGCGATGCAGGGGTGGGAGCAGTACTTC. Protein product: CASSAMQGWEQYF.

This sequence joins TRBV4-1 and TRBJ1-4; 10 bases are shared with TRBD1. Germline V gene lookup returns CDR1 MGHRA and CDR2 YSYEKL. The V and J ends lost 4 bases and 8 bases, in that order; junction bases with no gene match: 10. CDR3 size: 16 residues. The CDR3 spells CASSRLTDRGLEKLFF. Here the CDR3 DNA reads TGCGCCAGCAGCCGTTTAACGGACAGGGGGTTGGAAAAACTGTTTTTT.

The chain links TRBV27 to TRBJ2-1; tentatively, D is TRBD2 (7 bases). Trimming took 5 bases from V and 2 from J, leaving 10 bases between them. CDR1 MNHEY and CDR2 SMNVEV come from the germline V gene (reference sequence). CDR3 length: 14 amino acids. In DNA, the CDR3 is TGTGCCAGCAGTGTGGGGGGGCCCTACAATGAGCAGTTCTTC. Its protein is CASSVGGPYNEQFF.

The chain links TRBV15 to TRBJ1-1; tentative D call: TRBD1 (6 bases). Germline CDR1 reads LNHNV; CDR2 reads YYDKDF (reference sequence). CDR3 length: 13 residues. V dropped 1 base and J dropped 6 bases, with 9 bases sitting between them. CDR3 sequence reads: CATSRVGASEAFF. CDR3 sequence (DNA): TGTGCCACCAGCAGAGTGGGGGCCTCTGAAGCTTTCTTT.

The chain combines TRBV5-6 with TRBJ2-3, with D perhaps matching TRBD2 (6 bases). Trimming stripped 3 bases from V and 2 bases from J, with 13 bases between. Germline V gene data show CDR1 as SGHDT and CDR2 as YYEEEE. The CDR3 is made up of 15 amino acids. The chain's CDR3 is CASSSPGVITDTQYF. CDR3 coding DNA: TGTGCCAGCAGCTCCCCGGGGGTTATCACAGATACGCAGTATTTT.

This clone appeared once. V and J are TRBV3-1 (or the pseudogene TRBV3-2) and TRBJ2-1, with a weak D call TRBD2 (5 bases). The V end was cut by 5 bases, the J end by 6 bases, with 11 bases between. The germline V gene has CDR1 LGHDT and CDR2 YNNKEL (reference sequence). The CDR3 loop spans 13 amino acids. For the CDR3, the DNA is TGTGCCAGCAGCTCCCCGGGAAGCAATGAGCAGTTCTTC. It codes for CASSSPGSNEQFF.

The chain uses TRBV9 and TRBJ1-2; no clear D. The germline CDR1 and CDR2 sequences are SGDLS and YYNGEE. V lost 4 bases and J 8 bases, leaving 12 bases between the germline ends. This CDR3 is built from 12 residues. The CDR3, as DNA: TGTGCCAGCAGCCCAGGCTCGGGGGGCTACACCTTC. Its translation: CASSPGSGGYTF.

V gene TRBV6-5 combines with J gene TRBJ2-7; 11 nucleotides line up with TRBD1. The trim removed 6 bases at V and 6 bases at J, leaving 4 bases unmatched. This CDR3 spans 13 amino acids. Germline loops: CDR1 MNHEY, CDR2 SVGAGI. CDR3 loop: CASRDRGLLEQYF. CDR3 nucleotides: TGTGCCAGCAGGGACAGGGGGCTACTCGAGCAGTACTTC.